This T cell receptor (beta chain) comes out of a study of PD-L1 blockade in urothelial cancer. Time point defined: pretreatment peripheral blood. Germline-derived CDR1 and CDR2 are SGHVS and FQNEAQ. V lost 3 bases to trimming and J lost 8 bases, with 13 bases between them. This CDR3 is built from 14 residues. The table came from immunoSEQ multiplex PCR; TCRdb's copy has only in-frame clones and leaves some out. The table has about 55,000 clones, 84% seen once; the top ten hold 1% to 1.5%. The receptor comes from a man aged 50 or older with urothelial cancer. The chain uses TRBV7-8 and TRBJ2-2, with D possibly being TRBD2 (6 bases). The sequences come from PBMCs, collected around atezolizumab (anti-PD-L1) treatment. In DNA form, the CDR3 reads TGTGCCAGCAGCTTCCGGGACTTCAAGGGGGAGCTGTTTTTT. Its translation: CASSFRDFKGELFF.